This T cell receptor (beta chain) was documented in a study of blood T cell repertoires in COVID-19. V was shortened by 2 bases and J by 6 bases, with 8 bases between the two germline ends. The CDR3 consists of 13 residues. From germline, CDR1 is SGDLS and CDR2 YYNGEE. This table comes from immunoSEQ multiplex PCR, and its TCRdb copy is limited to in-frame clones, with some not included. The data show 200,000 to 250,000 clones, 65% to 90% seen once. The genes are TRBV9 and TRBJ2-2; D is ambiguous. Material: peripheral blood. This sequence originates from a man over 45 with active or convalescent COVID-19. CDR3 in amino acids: CASSVSRAGELFF. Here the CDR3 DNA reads TGTGCCAGCAGCGTCTCCCGGGCCGGGGAGCTGTTTTTT.